The text below deals with one TCR beta chain. This entry comes from a study of blood T cell repertoires in COVID-19. Study context: Sites in the United States, Italy and Spain provided acute and convalescent COVID-19 samples. In each case, the material was cDNA or gDNA derived from T cells, B-cell-depleted T cells, or PBMCs.

Sequenced by immunoSEQ multiplex PCR; TCRdb stores in-frame clones only, minus some. The table has some 42,000 clones, around four fifths seen once; the top ten hold roughly 5.7%. CDR3 length equals 12 residues. V was pared by 6 bases and J by 10 bases, with 8 bases of the junction left unmatched. Per the germline V gene, CDR1 is MDHEN and CDR2 is SYDVKM. The chain joins TRBV28 to TRBJ1-1; 7 bases line up with TRBD1. The receptor comes from a man aged 50 to 60 with active COVID-19. The sequenced sample consisted of peripheral blood. Written as DNA, the CDR3 is TGTGCCAGCAGACGTACAGGGGTAAGAGCTTTCTTT. It translates to CASRRTGVRAFF.